The sequence of this TCR beta chain was determined in a study of T cells in Graves' hyperthyroidism and ophthalmopathy. The CDR3 sequence is 14 residues long. Germline loops: CDR1 DFQATT, CDR2 SNEGSKA (reference sequence). V was cut by 3 bases and J by 1 base, with 12 bases left in between. RNA transcripts yielded amplified TCR beta CDR3 regions. The primer set for the first-round RT-PCR of the TCR CDR3 was HTBI. TCRdb fed the multiplex PCR reads into MiXCR, producing one record per CDR3 protein. This table holds a few hundred thousand distinct CDR3 sequences, approximately 13% found once. This clonotype was counted a few times.

Sequenced material: blood. This chain joins TRBV20-1 and TRBJ2-5, with D unresolved. This clonotype was obtained from a woman between 18 and 30 years old with Graves' hyperthyroidism. The CDR3 protein is CSASNLQVQETQYF. CDR3 bases: TGCAGTGCTAGTAACCTGCAAGTCCAAGAGACCCAGTACTTC.